The TCR beta chain under discussion was sequenced for a study of OX40 agonist ivuxolimab in advanced cancers. Study in general: Those enrolled were roughly 80% male, with a mean age of approximately 60 years and ages from roughly 23 to 79.

The data were produced by immunoSEQ multiplex PCR, yet TCRdb's version contains in-frame clones alone and is incomplete. Of 70,000 or so clones in the sample, approximately 92% are singletons; the top ten hold more than 0.8%. On this clone itself: Its matching antigen is unknown.

Study results and limitations: Averaged across samples, CD8+ T cells carried more expanded clones than CD4+ did.

Sample: CD4+ or CD8+ T cells sorted from blood, taken in a trial of the OX40 agonist ivuxolimab. The TCR originated in an adult with an advanced solid tumor such as melanoma, head and neck, liver or kidney cancer.

CDR3 region: CASSLYPRGRDGYTF. In DNA form, the CDR3 reads TGTGCCAGCAGTTTATACCCACGGGGGAGGGATGGCTACACCTTC. The genes are TRBV27 and TRBJ1-2; TRBD1 might be the D (5 bases). CDR1 MNHEY and CDR2 SMNVEV come from the germline V gene (reference sequence). CDR3 length: 15 residues. V was trimmed by 1 base and J by 6 bases, leaving 15 bases between them.